Below, 14 T cell receptor beta chains from the same sample are listed, as sequenced in a study of CD8 T cells in Susac syndrome. With random hexamers, 0.5 to 1 ug RNA was reverse transcribed. TCRdb processed the immunoSEQ multiplex PCR reads anew with MiXCR; each CDR3 protein has one entry. The repertoire includes more than 250,000 distinct CDR3 sequences, around 90% of them detected once, and 0.065% sits in the top ten. What was sequenced was CD4+ T cells from PBMCs. These receptors came from a human donor with multiple sclerosis.

The chain uses TRBV29-1 and TRBJ1-2; D perhaps matches TRBD1 (6 bases). The CDR3 is made up of 13 amino acids. CDR1 is SQVTM and CDR2 is ANQGSEA in the germline V gene. V gave up 6 bases and J gave up 2 bases, with 13 bases separating them. In DNA, the CDR3 is TGCAGCGTGGGAGGACAGAGCAACTATGGCTACACCTTC. This encodes CSVGGQSNYGYTF.

The rearrangement uses TRBV19 and TRBJ2-7, with TRBD2 matching over 7 bases. The CDR3 has 16 residues. Germline V gives CDR1 LNHDA, CDR2 SQIVND (reference sequence). V shed 0 bases and J 2 bases; nucleotides not matched to a gene: 7. As DNA, the CDR3 is TGTGCCAGTAGTATAGATTCCCTAGCGGCTACCTACGAGCAGTACTTC. It specifies CASSIDSLAATYEQYF.

The rearrangement uses TRBV5-1 and TRBJ2-5; TRBD1 agrees at 8 bases. Germline values: CDR1 SGHRS, CDR2 YFSETQ. V lost 3 bases and J lost 5; bases outside the gene matches: 6. The CDR3 loop spans 14 amino acids. The CDR3 DNA is TGCGCCAGCAGCTCTTCGACAGGGGTGGAGACCCAGTACTTC. Protein product: CASSSSTGVETQYF.

This clonotype was seen only once. The genes are TRBV29-1 and TRBJ2-5, with D unclear. This CDR3 has 12 amino acids. Trimming pared 3 bases from V and 5 bases from J, leaving 10 bases between. Germline V gene data show CDR1 as SQVTM and CDR2 as ANQGSEA. The CDR3 spells CSVEKGMETQYF. CDR3 in DNA: TGCAGCGTTGAGAAGGGTATGGAGACCCAGTACTTC.

V usage is TRBV19 and J usage is TRBJ2-5, with 12 nucleotides matching TRBD1. V gave up 9 bases and J gave up 5 bases; unmatched junction bases: 4. The CDR3 runs 13 residues. CDR1 is LNHDA, CDR2 SQIVND, per germline (reference sequence). CDR3 sequence reads: CASRDRGLETQYF. CDR3 sequence (DNA): TGTGCCAGCCGGGACAGGGGGCTTGAGACCCAGTACTTC.

This chain joins TRBV5-1 and TRBJ2-5; a weak D match, TRBD2 (5 bases). Germline V gene sequence: CDR1 SGHRS, CDR2 YFSETQ. The V end lost 2 bases, the J end lost 5 bases, and 16 bases lay between the germline ends. This CDR3 has 15 amino acids. For the CDR3, the DNA is TGCGCCAGCAGCTTTCGACTGGCTCGAGGGGAGACCCAGTACTTC. Its protein is CASSFRLARGETQYF.

The chain carries TRBV12-3 or TRBV12-4 and TRBJ1-4; D is perhaps TRBD1 (6 bases). V lost 6 bases, J lost 0 bases, and 11 bases lay in between. This CDR3 spans 15 amino acids. The CDR3 spells CASRNPGATNEKLFF. The CDR3 nucleotides are TGTGCCAGCAGAAACCCAGGGGCAACTAATGAAAAACTGTTTTTT.

J is TRBJ2-1 and V is TRBV5-1, with 7 bases that match TRBD1. The CDR3 consists of 14 residues. Losses at the gene ends were 3 bases for V and 5 bases for J; bases not matched to a gene: 5. Looked up from germline, CDR1 is SGHRS and CDR2 is YFSETQ. This CDR3 is CASSSSTGDNEQFF. In nucleotides, the CDR3 is TGCGCCAGCAGCTCATCAACAGGGGACAATGAGCAGTTCTTC.

This clonotype has a single count. The chain recombines TRBV27 with TRBJ2-2; D may be TRBD1 (6 bases). Germline assignment: CDR1 MNHEY and CDR2 SMNVEV (reference sequence). The CDR3 contains 15 residues. V lost 6 bases and J 7 bases, leaving 18 bases between the germline ends. The CDR3 coding sequence is TGTGCCAGCAGAGAACAGTACAGGGTCGGCGGGGAGCTGTTTTTT. Protein sequence: CASREQYRVGGELFF.

Here the CDR3 reads CASSPERSSYEQYF. The CDR3 DNA follows: TGTGCCAGCAGCCCCGAAAGGAGTTCCTACGAGCAGTACTTC. V and J are TRBV5-8 and TRBJ2-7; D ambiguous. Trimming pared 4 bases from V and 1 base from J, leaving 12 bases between. From germline, CDR1 is SGHTS and CDR2 YDEGEE. The CDR3 consists of 14 residues.

The V and J genes are TRBV7-2 and TRBJ2-5; D may match TRBD1 or TRBD2 (6 bases each). Germline-derived CDR1 and CDR2 are SGHTA and FQGNSA. Trimming pared 2 bases from V and 7 bases from J, leaving 17 bases between. The CDR3 spans 15 residues. CDR3 sequence: CASSLRGARGRTQYF. The CDR3 nucleotides are TGTGCCAGCAGCTTAAGGGGGGCCCGAGGGAGGACCCAGTACTTC.

V is TRBV20-1 and J is TRBJ1-1; 7 bases are a match to TRBD1. The V and J ends lost 5 bases and 5 bases, in that order; junction bases with no gene match: 14. Per the germline V gene, CDR1 is DFQATT and CDR2 is SNEGSKA (reference sequence). This CDR3 contains 15 residues. CDR3 nucleotide sequence: TGCAGTGCTCCCCGACAGGGAGGGGGTTGGACTGAAGCTTTCTTT. It encodes CSAPRQGGGWTEAFF.

The V and J genes are TRBV7-9 and TRBJ2-6; 8 bases fit TRBD2. Per the germline V gene, CDR1 is SEHNR and CDR2 is FQNEAQ (reference sequence). The CDR3 is made up of 17 amino acids. The V and J ends lost 5 bases and 0 bases, in that order; junction bases with no gene match: 6. The CDR3 region has the DNA TGTGCCAGCAGCCGGGGGGGCAGGATCTCTGGGGCCAACGTCCTGACTTTC. Its translation is CASSRGGRISGANVLTF. Full variable domain (missing parts from reference TRBV7-9 and TRBJ2-6): DTGVSQNPRHKITKRGQNVTFRCDPISEHNRLYWYRQTLGQGPEFLTYFQNEAQLEKSRLLSDRFSAERPKGSFSTLEIQRTEQGDSAMYLCASSRGGRISGANVLTFGAGSRLTVL.

The chain combines TRBV4-1 with TRBJ2-2; 13 bases align to TRBD2. After removal of 3 bases from V and 13 bases from J, the junction contained 23 bases not matched to a gene. Germline V gene data show CDR1 as MGHRA and CDR2 as YSYEKL. This CDR3 contains 20 residues. CDR3 DNA: TGCGCCAGCAGCCAGGCCCGGGACAGGGCCCGGACTAGCGGGAGAGTAGGGCTGTTTTTT. Translated, it gives CASSQARDRARTSGRVGLFF.